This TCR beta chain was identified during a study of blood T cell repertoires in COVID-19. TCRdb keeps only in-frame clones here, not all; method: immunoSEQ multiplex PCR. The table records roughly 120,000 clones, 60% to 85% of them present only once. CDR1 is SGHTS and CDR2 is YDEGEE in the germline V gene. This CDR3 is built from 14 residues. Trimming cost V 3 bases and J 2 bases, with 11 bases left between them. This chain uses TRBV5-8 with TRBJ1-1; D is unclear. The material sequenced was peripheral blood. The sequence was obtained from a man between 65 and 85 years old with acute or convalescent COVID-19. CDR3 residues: CASSYRGANTEAFF. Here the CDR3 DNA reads TGTGCCAGCAGCTATCGCGGCGCCAACACTGAAGCTTTCTTT.